Shown below are 32 T cell receptor beta chains from a single sample sequenced in a study of T cell repertoires in cytomegalovirus infection. TCRdb re-called the reads with MiXCR, one entry per CDR3 protein. The table shows 450,000 to 600,000 distinct CDR3 sequences, with approximately 10% occurring only once. Sequenced sample: PBMCs. The source of these receptors is a human donor in good health (CMV status not recorded). Some clones in this sample may be carry-over from other donors' samples.

In its sample, this clonotype was seen many times. The chain uses TRBV12-3 or TRBV12-4 and TRBJ1-6, with unresolved D. The CDR3 length is 14 residues. Trimming pared 3 bases from V and 5 bases from J, leaving 8 bases between. The DNA of the CDR3 is TGTGCCAGCAGTTTTAAGGGAGATAATTCACCCCTCCACTTT. Amino acids: CASSFKGDNSPLHF.

There are many counts of this clonotype. CDR3 amino acids: CASLPTLLNPTDTQYF. The CDR3 DNA follows: TGTGCCAGCCTCCCCACACTGCTTAATCCCACAGATACGCAGTATTTT. The chain has TRBV6-6 and TRBJ2-3; D call uncertain. Germline V gene data show CDR1 as MNHNY and CDR2 as SVGAGI (reference sequence). The CDR3 is made up of 16 amino acids. V lost 8 bases to trimming and J lost 2 bases, with 20 bases between them.

This clonotype has at least ten counts. The chain joins TRBV12-3 or TRBV12-4 to TRBJ1-1; D unclear. This CDR3 region has 11 residues. V shed 7 bases and J shed 5 bases, with 8 bases lying between them. CDR3 region: CASTKGTEAFF. CDR3 nucleotide sequence: TGTGCCAGCACCAAAGGAACTGAAGCTTTCTTT.

This clonotype was detected ten times or more. The chain links TRBV19 to TRBJ1-1; tentatively, D is TRBD1 (5 bases). The V and J ends lost 5 bases and 1 base respectively, with 14 bases between them. The CDR3 spans 15 residues. CDR1 is LNHDA and CDR2 is SQIVND in the germline V gene (reference sequence). DNA for the CDR3: TGTGCCAGTAGTCCCCGAGGGCAGGGGAACACTGAAGCTTTCTTT. The encoded protein is CASSPRGQGNTEAFF.

This clonotype was counted many times. This chain uses TRBV7-3 with TRBJ2-1, with D maybe TRBD2 (6 bases). The germline V gene encodes CDR1 SGHTA and CDR2 FQGTGA. With 5 bases removed from V and 0 bases from J, the gap between germline ends came to 14 bases. CDR3 length equals 16 residues. CDR3 bases: TGTGCCAGCAGCATGGGACTCGCGAGCTCCTACAATGAGCAGTTCTTC. Its translation is CASSMGLASSYNEQFF.

This clonotype has at least ten counts. The chain employs TRBV27 and TRBJ2-5; 14 bases are shared with TRBD2. The germline CDR1 and CDR2 sequences are MNHEY and SMNVEV (reference sequence). The ends lost 2 bases at V and 5 bases at J; junction bases unmatched: 10. The CDR3 covers 18 residues. This CDR3 reads CASSLNSGLAGVGETQYF. CDR3 DNA sequence: TGTGCCAGCAGTTTAAATTCGGGACTAGCGGGAGTGGGGGAGACCCAGTACTTC.

This clonotype was observed at least ten times. A much larger clone lies a single base off, so this may be a read error. The CDR3 nucleotides read TGTGCCAGCAGATTAGAGGGCAATCAGCCCCAGCATTTT. It specifies CASRLEGNQPQHF. The chain uses TRBV2 and TRBJ1-5; D gene unclear. V lost 6 bases and J lost 2, with 8 bases in between. Germline CDR1 and CDR2: SNHLY and FYNNEI. The CDR3 has 13 amino acids.

The V call is TRBV5-1, the J call TRBJ1-1; unclear D gene. CDR1 and CDR2 from the germline V gene are SGHRS and YFSETQ. The CDR3 sequence is 13 residues long. V was cut by 0 bases and J by 4 bases, with 7 bases left in between. Here the CDR3 reads CASSLEDGTEAFF. The CDR3 coding sequence is TGCGCCAGCAGCTTGGAGGACGGCACTGAAGCTTTCTTT. The full variable domain, rest sourced from reference TRBV5-1 and TRBJ1-1, is KAGVTQTPRYLIKTRGQQVTLSCSPISGHRSVSWYQQTPGQGLQFLFEYFSETQRNKGNFPGRFSGRQFSNSRSEMNVSTLELGDSALYLCASSLEDGTEAFFGQGTRLTVV.

This clonotype came up many times. The J gene is TRBJ2-2, the V gene TRBV10-1, with D perhaps given as TRBD1 or TRBD2 (5 bases each). Germline-derived CDR1 and CDR2 are WNHNN and SYGVQD (reference sequence). The CDR3 loop spans 16 amino acids. The ends were cut back, 0 bases at V and 0 bases at J, with 8 bases in the middle. The CDR3 DNA reads TGCGCCAGCAGTGAGTCGGGGGATGCGAACACCGGGGAGCTGTTTTTT. Translated, it gives CASSESGDANTGELFF.

This clonotype was detected ten times or more. The chain links TRBV11-2 to TRBJ1-2, with 11 bases matching TRBD1. Germline CDR1 reads SGHAT; CDR2 reads FQNNGV. The CDR3 extends over 16 amino acids. Trimming at V came to 2 bases and at J to 3 bases, leaving 5 bases not matched to a gene. The CDR3 sequence is CASSLFPGQGDYGYTF. In DNA, the CDR3 is TGTGCCAGCAGCTTATTCCCGGGACAGGGGGACTATGGCTACACCTTC. Based on the CDR3 plus reference TRBV11-2 and TRBJ1-2, the full variable domain is EAGVAQSPRYKIIEKRQSVAFWCNPISGHATLYWYQQILGQGPKLLIQFQNNGVVDDSQLPKDRFSAERLKGVDSTLKIQPAKLEDSAVYLCASSLFPGQGDYGYTFGSGTRLTVV.

This clonotype has a count of ten or more. The V and J genes are TRBV19 and TRBJ1-2; D unresolved. This CDR3 is 14 amino acids long. Trimming cost V 7 bases and J 2 bases, with 14 bases left between them. Germline V gene lookup returns CDR1 LNHDA and CDR2 SQIVND (reference sequence). This CDR3 is CASIGRTFNYGYTF. CDR3 DNA sequence: TGTGCCAGTATTGGGAGGACGTTCAACTATGGCTACACCTTC.

This clonotype was recorded many times. The V and J genes are TRBV20-1 and TRBJ2-3; D not resolved. The CDR3 extends over 14 amino acids. V was cut by 1 base and J by 1 base, with 9 bases left in between. From germline, CDR1 is DFQATT and CDR2 SNEGSKA (reference sequence). The CDR3: CSARGGWGTDTQYF. The DNA of the CDR3 is TGCAGTGCTAGAGGGGGTTGGGGCACAGATACGCAGTATTTT.

In its sample, this clonotype was seen once. A much larger clone is a single base away; this may be a read error. The chain is built from TRBV24-1 and TRBJ2-1; D is unclear. CDR3 length equals 13 residues. The germline CDR1 and CDR2 sequences are KGHDR and SFDVKD. CDR3 amino acids: CAISDLFRTEQFF. CDR3 DNA: TGTGCCATCAGTGATTTATTCCGTACTGAGCAGTTCTTC.

This clonotype was observed at least ten times. This rearrangement joins TRBV10-3 to TRBJ1-1; D unclear. CDR1 and CDR2 (germline): ENHRY, SYGVKD. The CDR3 contains 11 residues. Trimming stripped 7 bases from V and 5 bases from J, with 8 bases between. The CDR3 coding sequence is TGTGCCATCATGCGTGGAACTGAAGCTTTCTTT. This sequence encodes CAIMRGTEAFF.

This sequence joins TRBV5-1 and TRBJ2-7; D remains ambiguous. Germline assignment: CDR1 SGHRS and CDR2 YFSETQ. The CDR3 runs 16 residues. With 3 bases removed from V and 2 bases from J, the gap between germline ends came to 18 bases. The CDR3 loop is CASSYNPTHSPYEQYF. The DNA for the CDR3 is TGCGCCAGCAGCTACAACCCGACTCATAGTCCCTACGAGCAGTACTTC.

J is TRBJ2-3 and V is TRBV6-1; TRBD2 is a possible D gene (5 bases). CDR3 length: 16 amino acids. Germline CDR1 and CDR2: MNHNS and SASEGT. Trimming removed 1 base at V and 5 bases at J, with 16 bases between. CDR3 bases: TGTGCCAGCAGTGAAGGGCCCGGGGTCTCCCTAGATACGCAGTATTTT. Protein product: CASSEGPGVSLDTQYF.

V is TRBV10-3 and J is TRBJ2-3; no reliable D call. CDR1 ENHRY and CDR2 SYGVKD come from the germline V gene. The CDR3 loop spans 13 amino acids. V gave up 10 bases and J gave up 0 bases, with 11 bases separating them. The chain's CDR3 is CATQVVSTDTQYF. The CDR3 region has the DNA TGTGCCACCCAAGTGGTGAGCACAGATACGCAGTATTTT.

The chain employs TRBV3-1 and TRBJ2-7, with 8 bases identical to TRBD2. The germline V gene encodes CDR1 LGHDT and CDR2 YNNKEL (reference sequence). V shed 3 bases and J 7 bases; nucleotides not matched to a gene: 8. This CDR3 comprises 14 residues. CDR3 region: CASSQTRLAGEQYF. CDR3 in DNA: TGTGCCAGCAGCCAGACGCGGTTAGCGGGGGAGCAGTACTTC.

In this sample, this clonotype turned up a few times. The CDR3 is CSVLGGSSSYNEQFF. CDR3 coding DNA: TGCAGCGTTCTGGGCGGGTCAAGCTCCTACAATGAGCAGTTCTTC. This sequence joins TRBV29-1 and TRBJ2-1; the D gene is possibly TRBD2 (5 bases). V was pared by 5 bases and J by 0 bases, with 14 bases between. CDR1 is SQVTM, CDR2 ANQGSEA, per germline. This CDR3 has 15 residues.

This clonotype was counted ten times or more. V is TRBV19 and J is TRBJ1-1, with TRBD1 identical over 7 bases. V was clipped by 3 bases and J by 4 bases; unmatched bases: 5. The CDR3 loop spans 14 amino acids. CDR1 and CDR2 (germline): LNHDA, SQIVND (reference sequence). The CDR3 reads CASSIQGEGTEAFF. The CDR3 DNA follows: TGTGCCAGTAGTATCCAGGGGGAGGGCACTGAAGCTTTCTTT.

The J gene is TRBJ2-1, the V gene TRBV4-2; TRBD1 matches 7 bases. This CDR3 has 17 amino acids. The germline V gene encodes CDR1 LGHNA and CDR2 YNFKEQ. The J segment lost 2 bases and the V segment lost 2 bases, leaving 9 bases of the junction unmatched. CDR3 nucleotides: TGTGCCAGCAGCCAATCGAGTGAGGGGGCCACCTACAATGAGCAGTTCTTC. Protein: CASSQSSEGATYNEQFF.

This clonotype was recorded at least ten times. The V and J genes are TRBV5-4 and TRBJ2-2, with 10 positions matching TRBD1. Losses at the gene ends were 3 bases for V and 6 bases for J; bases not matched to a gene: 8. The V gene's germline CDR1 is SGHNT and CDR2 YYREEE (reference sequence). This CDR3 contains 16 residues. The CDR3 DNA is TGTGCCAGCAGCTCCGGGACAGGGGATTTCGCCGGGGAGCTGTTTTTT. It yields the protein CASSSGTGDFAGELFF.

This clonotype was observed at least ten times. The V and J genes are TRBV12-5 and TRBJ1-1; 8 bases map to TRBD1. Germline V lookup: CDR1 LGHNT, CDR2 FRNRAP. J gave up 7 bases and V 1 base, and 11 bases lay outside the gene matches. The CDR3 sequence is 16 residues long. The CDR3 reads CASGLARTGWAGEAFF. CDR3 DNA: TGTGCTAGTGGTTTGGCGCGGACAGGGTGGGCCGGTGAAGCTTTCTTT.

The J gene is TRBJ2-4, the V gene TRBV9; maybe TRBD2 (6 bases). The V gene lost 1 base and the J gene lost 14 bases, with 13 bases spanning the gap. CDR3 size: 12 residues. The germline CDR1 and CDR2 sequences are SGDLS and YYNGEE. CDR3 in DNA: TGTGCCAGCAGCGTATGTAACAGGAGGGAGTACTTC. Translation: CASSVCNRREYF.

This clonotype was seen only a few times. This chain connects TRBV20-1 to TRBJ2-3, with 8 bases fitting TRBD2. The V and J ends lost 2 bases and 5 bases, in that order; junction bases with no gene match: 6. This CDR3 has 14 amino acids. Germline CDR1 is DFQATT and CDR2 is SNEGSKA (reference sequence). CDR3 in amino acids: CSARTAGEVDTQYF. Written as DNA, the CDR3 is TGCAGTGCTAGAACAGCGGGAGAGGTAGATACGCAGTATTTT.

The rearrangement uses TRBV20-1 and TRBJ2-7; D unresolved. There are 11 residues in the CDR3. Germline V lookup: CDR1 DFQATT, CDR2 SNEGSKA (reference sequence). V was trimmed by 0 bases and J by 7 bases, leaving 7 bases between them. The CDR3 region has the DNA TGCAGTGCTAGAGATGGGGTAGAGCAGTACTTC. This codes for CSARDGVEQYF.

This clonotype was seen repeatedly, ten times or more. This chain uses TRBV25-1 with TRBJ2-1; 11 positions match TRBD2. The V gene end was trimmed by 3 bases and the J gene end by 10 bases; junction bases not matched to a gene: 11. Germline CDR1 and CDR2: MGHDK and SYGVNS. The CDR3 loop spans 16 amino acids. This CDR3 reads CASSDTSGGRYREQFF. CDR3 coding DNA: TGTGCCAGCAGTGACACTAGCGGGGGCCGGTACAGGGAGCAGTTCTTC.

The genes are TRBV20-1 and TRBJ2-2; 7 bases agree with TRBD2. The V and J ends lost 0 bases and 4 bases, in that order; junction bases with no gene match: 8. The CDR3 has 16 amino acids. Germline CDR1 and CDR2: DFQATT and SNEGSKA (reference sequence). CDR3 nucleotides: TGCAGTGCTAGAGATTCGGGCAGCGGGGCCACCGGGGAGCTGTTTTTT. It translates to CSARDSGSGATGELFF.

This clonotype was found many times. The chain carries TRBV28 and TRBJ2-1; tentative D call: TRBD2 (6 bases). Trimming stripped 5 bases from V and 6 bases from J, with 17 bases between. This CDR3 region has 15 residues. Germline CDR1 reads MDHEN; CDR2 reads SYDVKM. The CDR3 coding sequence is TGTGCCAGCAGTCCCGAGACACTAGCATCCAATGAGCAGTTCTTC. It translates to CASSPETLASNEQFF. Drawing the rest from reference TRBV28 and TRBJ2-1, the complete variable domain is DVKVTQSSRYLVKRTGEKVFLECVQDMDHENMFWYRQDPGLGLRLIYFSYDVKMKEKGDIPEGYSVSREKKERFSLILESASTNQTSMYLCASSPETLASNEQFFGPGTRLTVL.

Notes on this clonotype: This clone may be a read error of a much larger clone one base away. The V gene is TRBV7-6, the J gene TRBJ1-4; D perhaps matches TRBD1 (6 bases). V shed 5 bases and J shed 7 bases, with 20 bases lying between them. The germline CDR1 and CDR2 sequences are SGHVS and FNYEAQ. The length of the CDR3 is 16 residues. The CDR3 spells CASSPKGDGAREKLFF. CDR3 bases: TGTGCCAGCAGCCCCAAGGGGGATGGGGCGCGTGAAAAACTGTTTTTT.

The genes are TRBV2 and TRBJ2-1; no definite D call. V was clipped by 5 bases and J by 0 bases, with 11 bases between them. This CDR3 contains 15 residues. CDR1 SNHLY and CDR2 FYNNEI come from the germline V gene. The CDR3 is CASSQEESSYNEQFF. The DNA of the CDR3 is TGTGCCAGCAGTCAAGAGGAGAGCTCCTACAATGAGCAGTTCTTC.

This clonotype showed up many times. The rearrangement uses TRBV12-3 or TRBV12-4 and TRBJ1-1, with D unresolved. This CDR3 has 14 residues. V shed 6 bases and J shed 3 bases, with 14 bases lying between them. The CDR3 region has the DNA TGTGCCAGCAGGGACGACGCGACTTACACTGAAGCTTTCTTT. Translated: CASRDDATYTEAFF.